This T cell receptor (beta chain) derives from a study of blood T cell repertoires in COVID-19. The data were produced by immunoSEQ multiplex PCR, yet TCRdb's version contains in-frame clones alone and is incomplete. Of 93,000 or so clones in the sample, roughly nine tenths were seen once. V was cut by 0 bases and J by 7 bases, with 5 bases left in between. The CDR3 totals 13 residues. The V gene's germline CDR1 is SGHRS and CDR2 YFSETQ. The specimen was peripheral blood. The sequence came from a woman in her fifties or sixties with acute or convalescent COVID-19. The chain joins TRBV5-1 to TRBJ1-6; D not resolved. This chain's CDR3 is CASSLGGNSPLHF. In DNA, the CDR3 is TGCGCCAGCAGCTTGGGCGGCAATTCACCCCTCCACTTT.